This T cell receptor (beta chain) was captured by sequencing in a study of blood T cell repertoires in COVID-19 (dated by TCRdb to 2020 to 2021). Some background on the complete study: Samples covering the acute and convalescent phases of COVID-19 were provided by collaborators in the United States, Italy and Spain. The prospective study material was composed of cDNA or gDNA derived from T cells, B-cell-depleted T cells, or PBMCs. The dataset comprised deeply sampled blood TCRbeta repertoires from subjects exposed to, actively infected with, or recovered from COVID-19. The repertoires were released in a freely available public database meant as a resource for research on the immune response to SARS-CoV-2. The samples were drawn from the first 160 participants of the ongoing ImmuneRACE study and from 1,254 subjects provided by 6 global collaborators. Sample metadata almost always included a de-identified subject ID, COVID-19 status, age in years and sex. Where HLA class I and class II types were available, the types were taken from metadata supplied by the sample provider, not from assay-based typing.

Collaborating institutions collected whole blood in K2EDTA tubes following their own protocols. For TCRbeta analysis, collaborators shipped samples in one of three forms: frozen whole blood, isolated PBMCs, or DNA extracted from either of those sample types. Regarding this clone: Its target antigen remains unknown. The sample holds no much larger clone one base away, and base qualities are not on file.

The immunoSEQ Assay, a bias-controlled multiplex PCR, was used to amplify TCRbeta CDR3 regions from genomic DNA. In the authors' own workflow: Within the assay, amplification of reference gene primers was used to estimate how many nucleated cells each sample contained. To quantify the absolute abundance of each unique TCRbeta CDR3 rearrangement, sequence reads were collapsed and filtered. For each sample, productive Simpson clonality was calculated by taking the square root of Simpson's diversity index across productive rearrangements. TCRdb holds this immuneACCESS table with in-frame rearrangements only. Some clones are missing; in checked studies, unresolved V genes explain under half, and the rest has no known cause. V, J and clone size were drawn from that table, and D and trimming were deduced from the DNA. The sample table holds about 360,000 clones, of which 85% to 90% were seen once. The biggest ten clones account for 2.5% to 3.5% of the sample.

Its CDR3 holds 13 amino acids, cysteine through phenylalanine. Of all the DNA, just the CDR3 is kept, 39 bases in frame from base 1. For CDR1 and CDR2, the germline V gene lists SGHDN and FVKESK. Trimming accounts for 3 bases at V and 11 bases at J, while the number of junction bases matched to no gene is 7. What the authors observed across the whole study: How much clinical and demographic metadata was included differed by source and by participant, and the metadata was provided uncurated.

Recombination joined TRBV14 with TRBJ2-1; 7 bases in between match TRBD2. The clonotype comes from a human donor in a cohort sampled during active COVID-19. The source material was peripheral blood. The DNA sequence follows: TGTGCCAGCAGCCAGACTCAGACTAGCCAGCAGTTCTTC. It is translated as CASSQTQTSQQFF.